This T cell receptor (beta chain) was sequenced in a study of OX40 agonist ivuxolimab in advanced cancers. Trimming removed 5 bases from V and 1 base from J; junction bases left unmatched: 7. Germline V gene lookup returns CDR1 WNHNN and CDR2 SYGVQD (reference sequence). The CDR3 runs 15 residues. Produced via immunoSEQ multiplex PCR; TCRdb's table is partial and in-frame only. The sample has just under 55,000 clones, 70% to 80% seen once. The source material was CD4+ or CD8+ T cells sorted from blood, sampled in a trial of the OX40 agonist ivuxolimab. This TCR derives from an adult with an advanced solid tumor such as melanoma, head and neck, liver or kidney cancer. This chain connects TRBV10-1 to TRBJ2-5, with 7 bases lining up with TRBD2. The CDR3, as DNA: TGCGCCAGCAGTCCAAGCGGGACCGGCCAAGAGACCCAGTACTTC. Translation gives CASSPSGTGQETQYF.